The T cell receptor beta chain under discussion was sequenced for a study of shared clonotypes between healthy human individuals. Here immunoSEQ multiplex PCR was the method, and the copy in TCRdb shows in-frame clones only, minus some. The table includes around 2,000,000 clones, approximately 94% detected once. Study-wide results and caveats: Clonotype sharing among donors was expected to depend on sequencing depth. Shared across a few donors were 4% to 5% of the naive CD4 clonotypes. Clonotypes which were not shared had lower generation probabilities than clonotypes that all four donors shared.

Positively selected for CCR7, the CD45RO-negative cells used as naive CD8 cells excluded terminally differentiated effector memory CD45RA+ cells. All donors were healthy HIV-negative adults lacking recent acute infections or vaccinations. A word on this clone: Its target is unknown.

Losses at the gene ends were 3 bases for V and 6 bases for J; bases not matched to a gene: 5. The CDR3 covers 15 residues. Germline CDR1 MNHNS, CDR2 SASEGT. The source is a man younger than 35 in good health. Sample: naive CD8+ T cells sorted from blood. The chain joins TRBV6-1 to TRBJ1-4; 9 bases align to TRBD1. The CDR3 region is CASSEGTGWDEKLFF. The CDR3 DNA reads as TGTGCCAGCAGTGAGGGGACAGGGTGGGATGAAAAACTGTTTTTT.